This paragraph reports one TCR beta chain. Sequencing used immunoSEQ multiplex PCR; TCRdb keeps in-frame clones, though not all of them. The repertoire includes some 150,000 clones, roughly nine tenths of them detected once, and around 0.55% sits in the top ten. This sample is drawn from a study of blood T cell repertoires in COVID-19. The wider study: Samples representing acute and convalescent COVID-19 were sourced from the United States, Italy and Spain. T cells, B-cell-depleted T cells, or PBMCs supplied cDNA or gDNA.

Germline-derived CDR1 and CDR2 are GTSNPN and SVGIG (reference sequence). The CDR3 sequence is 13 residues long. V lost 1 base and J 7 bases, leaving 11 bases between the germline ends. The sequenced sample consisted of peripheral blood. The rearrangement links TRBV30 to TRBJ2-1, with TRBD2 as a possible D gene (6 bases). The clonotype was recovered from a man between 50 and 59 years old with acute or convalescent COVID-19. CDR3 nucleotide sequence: TGTGCCTGGAGTGGGGCGGGGAGGAATGAGCAGTTCTTC. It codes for CAWSGAGRNEQFF. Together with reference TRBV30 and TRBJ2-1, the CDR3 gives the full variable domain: SQTIHQWPATLVQPVGSPLSLECTVEGTSNPNLYWYRQAAGRGLQLLFYSVGIGQISSEVPQNLSASRPQDRQFILSSKKLLLSDSGFYLCAWSGAGRNEQFFGPGTRLTVL.